This T cell receptor (beta chain) was recovered during a study of graft-versus-host responses after intestinal transplantation. Profiled with immunoSEQ multiplex PCR; TCRdb holds only in-frame clones, not every one. The repertoire holds about 86,000 clones, with less than 90% as singletons. The CDR3 totals 18 residues. V dropped 4 bases and J dropped 4; count of bases not matched to a gene: 15. The germline V gene encodes CDR1 SNHLY and CDR2 FYNNEI. About this clone: Its specificity is not known.

This material consisted of unstimulated CD4+ T cells sorted from spleen or lymph node cells, taken before transplant. The rearrangement links TRBV2 to TRBJ2-1; 8 positions agree with TRBD1. This receptor was taken from a human donor who was the organ donor for an intestinal transplant. The CDR3 spells CASSARSFRTGRYNEQFF. The CDR3 DNA is TGTGCCAGCAGTGCACGAAGCTTCCGGACAGGGCGGTACAATGAGCAGTTCTTC.